This T cell receptor (beta chain) is drawn from a study of T-cell reconstitution after alpha-beta-depleted transplantation in children. Molecular barcoding with unique molecular identifiers was used for the TCRbeta library. TCRdb processed the PCR reads anew with MiXCR; each CDR3 protein has one entry. The data contain around 240,000 distinct CDR3 sequences, around 8% of them singletons. This clonotype was seen only a few times. Its antigen is as yet unknown. The CDR3 extends over 18 amino acids. V was shortened by 0 bases and J by 4 bases, with 17 bases between the two germline ends. Germline CDR1 and CDR2: KGHDR and SFDVKD. Findings of the study overall: It was surviving recipient T cells and thymic progenitors that gave some patients high TCRbeta diversity at day 60. There were reportedly several hundred expanded graft clones from which alpha-beta T cells came about two months after transplant. It was newly produced T cells that mostly accounted for T-cell counts and diversity one year after transplant.

The specimen was PBMCs, mostly from graft donor cells, collected 180 days after TCRalphabeta/CD19-depleted stem cell transplant. The chain links TRBV24-1 to TRBJ2-2; maybe TRBD2 (5 bases). The origin of this receptor is a male patient younger than 18 who had a stem cell transplant for acute lymphoblastic leukemia, so the T cells may come from the graft donor. The CDR3 sequence is CATSDLVGEPMSTGELFF. In DNA, the CDR3 is TGTGCCACCAGTGATTTGGTCGGGGAGCCGATGTCCACCGGGGAGCTGTTTTTT.